The 22 T cell receptor beta chains reported below all come from one sample, sequenced in a study of T cell responses to AZD1222 COVID-19 vaccine. The table came from immunoSEQ multiplex PCR; TCRdb's copy has only in-frame clones and leaves some out. The sample shows around 58,000 clones, roughly 90% of them seen only once. The sequenced sample was peripheral blood, obtained 28 days after the second AZD1222 dose. The receptor set was obtained from an adult who received the AZD1222 COVID-19 vaccine.

The chain links TRBV6-5 to TRBJ1-2; D unresolved. CDR1 and CDR2 (germline): MNHEY, SVGAGI. The CDR3 contains 15 residues. Trimming removed 7 bases at V and 5 bases at J, with 20 bases between. CDR3 protein: CASNGGLGVGYGYTF. The CDR3 DNA reads as TGTGCCAGCAACGGAGGCTTGGGCGTCGGGTATGGCTACACCTTC.

The chain joins TRBV21-1 to TRBJ1-5. TRBV21-1 is deemed a pseudogene. This CDR3 has 14 amino acids. CDR3 sequence (DNA): TGTGCCAGCAGCAAATCGGGGGGGAGTCAGCCCCAGCATTTT. Translation gives CASSKSGGSQPQHF.

This chain's CDR3 is CAWRSGTVNTEAFF. In DNA, the CDR3 is TGTGCCTGGAGATCCGGGACGGTCAACACTGAAGCTTTCTTT. The chain recombines TRBV30 with TRBJ1-1; maybe TRBD1 (5 bases). The CDR3 has 14 residues. The germline V gene has CDR1 GTSNPN and CDR2 SVGIG (reference sequence). The ends were cut back, 3 bases at V and 2 bases at J, with 13 bases in the middle.

The chain couples TRBV11-2 to TRBJ2-5, with D perhaps matching TRBD2 (6 bases). The CDR3 consists of 15 residues. V lost 0 bases and J 5 bases, leaving 13 bases between the germline ends. Per germline, CDR1 SGHAT and CDR2 FQNNGV. CDR3 sequence: CASSLDGREWETQYF. DNA of the CDR3: TGTGCCAGCAGCTTAGATGGACGGGAGTGGGAGACCCAGTACTTC.

The chain joins TRBV7-2 to TRBJ2-5; D unclear. V lost 0 bases and J lost 0, with 5 bases in between. Germline CDR1 is SGHTA and CDR2 is FQGNSA. The CDR3 runs to 14 residues. Written as DNA, the CDR3 is TGTGCCAGCAGCTTAGCGTGGAACCAAGAGACCCAGTACTTC. Translating gives CASSLAWNQETQYF.

The rearrangement uses TRBV9 and TRBJ2-6; D unresolved. The germline V gene encodes CDR1 SGDLS and CDR2 YYNGEE. The V gene lost 4 bases and the J gene lost 2 bases, with 13 bases spanning the gap. This CDR3 contains 16 residues. The CDR3 nucleotides are TGTGCCAGCAGCTTGTTAGGCGATCCTGGGGCCAACGTCCTGACTTTC. Amino acid sequence: CASSLLGDPGANVLTF. The full variable domain, in which reference TRBV9 and TRBJ2-6 provide the parts outside the CDR3, is DSGVTQTPKHLITATGQRVTLRCSPRSGDLSVYWYQQSLDQGLQFLIQYYNGEERAKGNILERFSAQQFPDLHSELNLSSLELGDSALYFCASSLLGDPGANVLTFGAGSRLTVL.

This sequence joins TRBV3-1 (or the pseudogene TRBV3-2) and TRBJ1-1; no clear D. The CDR3 runs 15 residues. Between the trimmed V and J ends, which lost 1 base and 3 bases, there was a span of 12 bases. Germline lookup yields CDR1 LGHDT and CDR2 YNNKEL (reference sequence). CDR3 loop: CASSQAASGDTEAFF. The CDR3 nucleotides are TGTGCCAGCAGCCAAGCCGCTTCTGGGGACACTGAAGCTTTCTTT.

The V and J genes are TRBV5-6 and TRBJ2-3, with 14 nucleotides matching TRBD2. Trimming at V came to 5 bases and at J to 2 bases, leaving 4 bases not matched to a gene. This CDR3 has 16 residues. Germline loops: CDR1 SGHDT, CDR2 YYEEEE. The CDR3 nucleotides read TGTGCCAGCAGGAGACTAGCGGGAGGGACCACAGATACGCAGTATTTT. Translation: CASRRLAGGTTDTQYF.

V is TRBV11-2 and J is TRBJ1-2; no firm D call. V gave up 5 bases and J gave up 7 bases, with 14 bases separating them. The CDR3 is 13 residues long. Germline CDR1 and CDR2: SGHAT and FQNNGV. The CDR3 loop reads CASSIDPSGGYTF. CDR3 nucleotide sequence: TGTGCCAGCAGCATTGACCCTTCGGGTGGCTACACCTTC.

This clone appeared a single time. V gene TRBV7-8 combines with J gene TRBJ2-1, with 14 bases matching TRBD2. V shed 4 bases, J shed 15 bases, and the junction held 5 bases outside the gene matches. The CDR3 sequence is 13 residues long. Germline CDR1 SGHVS, CDR2 FQNEAQ. The CDR3 DNA reads as TGTGCCAGCAGCTCGGGACTAGCGGGAGTTTTGTTCTTC. Residues: CASSSGLAGVLFF.

The chain has TRBV7-3 and TRBJ2-3, with unresolved D. This CDR3 has 14 residues. Germline V gene data show CDR1 as SGHTA and CDR2 as FQGTGA. V was pared by 0 bases and J by 6 bases, with 10 bases between. The CDR3 DNA follows: TGTGCCAGCAGCTTAACGGGTAGCAGGGATACGCAGTATTTT. As protein: CASSLTGSRDTQYF. The full variable domain, its missing parts supplied by reference TRBV7-3 and TRBJ2-3, is GAGVSQTPSNKVTEKGKYVELRCDPISGHTALYWYRQSLGQGPEFLIYFQGTGAADDSGLPNDRFFAVRPEGSVSTLKIQRTERGDSAVYLCASSLTGSRDTQYFGPGTRLTVL.

The V gene is TRBV11-3, the J gene TRBJ2-5; TRBD2 is a possible D gene (6 bases). V gave up 9 bases and J gave up 2 bases, with 19 bases separating them. CDR3 length: 15 residues. From germline, CDR1 is SGHNT and CDR2 YENEEA. This CDR3 is CASANDPGEQETQYF. Here the CDR3 DNA reads TGTGCCAGTGCGAACGACCCGGGGGAGCAAGAGACCCAGTACTTC.

This clone appeared a few times. The chain recombines TRBV7-2 with TRBJ1-5; TRBD1 agrees at 7 bases. The CDR3 extends over 13 amino acids. J gave up 8 bases and V 4 bases, and 5 bases lay outside the gene matches. CDR1 and CDR2 (germline): SGHTA, FQGNSA. CDR3 protein: CASSYRGGEPQHF. The CDR3 DNA follows: TGTGCCAGCAGCTACAGGGGAGGGGAGCCCCAGCATTTT.

The V and J genes are TRBV30 and TRBJ1-4; 7 bases agree with TRBD1. In germline, CDR1 is GTSNPN, CDR2 SVGIG (reference sequence). V trimming: 3 bases; J trimming: 3 bases; junction bases outside the gene matches: 4. The CDR3 extends over 14 amino acids. CDR3 residues: CAWSHRGANEKLFF. DNA for the CDR3: TGTGCCTGGAGCCACAGGGGTGCTAATGAAAAACTGTTTTTT.

In DNA form, the CDR3 reads TGTGCCAGCAGTGAACGAGACCCGACTAGCGGGAGGGGTGAGCAGTTCTTC. Protein sequence: CASSERDPTSGRGEQFF. The chain carries TRBV25-1 and TRBJ2-1; 14 bases are a match to TRBD2. Germline V gives CDR1 MGHDK, CDR2 SYGVNS. The CDR3 totals 17 residues. V lost 2 bases, J lost 9 bases, and 9 bases stayed unmatched.

J is TRBJ2-7 and V is TRBV12-3 or TRBV12-4; the D gene is possibly TRBD2 (5 bases). The CDR3 has 11 amino acids. Trimming pared 3 bases from V and 6 bases from J, leaving 6 bases between. The CDR3 sequence: CASSFRGEQYF. The CDR3 DNA follows: TGTGCCAGCAGTTTCCGGGGCGAGCAGTACTTC.

This chain connects TRBV10-3 to TRBJ2-1, with TRBD2 identical over 9 bases. Germline V CDR1 and CDR2: ENHRY, SYGVKD. J was trimmed by 0 bases and V by 2 bases; bases with no gene match: 26. CDR3 length equals 24 residues. The DNA for the CDR3 is TGTGCCATCAGTGAGCCACAAAAACTGACTAATAGAGCGGGAGGTTCCTTCTCCTACAATGAGCAGTTCTTC. Amino acids: CAISEPQKLTNRAGGSFSYNEQFF.

The V gene is TRBV11-3, the J gene TRBJ1-6; 7 nucleotides line up with TRBD1. Trimming cost V 2 bases and J 5 bases; bases outside gene matches: 0. The germline V gene has CDR1 SGHNT and CDR2 YENEEA. This CDR3 is 14 amino acids long. CDR3 sequence: CASSLQGDNSPLHF. The CDR3 nucleotides read TGTGCCAGCAGCTTACAGGGGGATAATTCACCCCTCCACTTT. The full variable domain, completed using reference TRBV11-3 and TRBJ1-6, is EAGVVQSPRYKIIEKKQPVAFWCNPISGHNTLYWYLQNLGQGPELLIRYENEEAVDDSQLPKDRFSAERLKGVDSTLKIQPAELGDSAVYLCASSLQGDNSPLHFGNGTRLTVT.

V and J are TRBV11-2 and TRBJ1-4; 10 bases are a match to TRBD1. The V gene end was trimmed by 3 bases and the J gene end by 8 bases; junction bases not matched to a gene: 6. Looked up from germline, CDR1 is SGHAT and CDR2 is FQNNGV. This CDR3 has 15 amino acids. The CDR3 DNA reads TGTGCCAGCAGCTTCCCGACAGGGGGCGAAGAAAAACTGTTTTTT. Its protein is CASSFPTGGEEKLFF.

This clone has only a few counts. The J gene is TRBJ1-6, the V gene TRBV19; D is uncertain. Germline V gene sequence: CDR1 LNHDA, CDR2 SQIVND (reference sequence). V dropped 5 bases and J dropped 7 bases, with 9 bases sitting between them. The CDR3 length is 13 residues. The CDR3 loop reads CASSLRHNSPLHF. CDR3 bases: TGTGCCAGTAGTTTGAGACACAATTCACCCCTCCACTTT.

The chain carries TRBV19 and TRBJ1-1; D unclear. V gave up 7 bases and J gave up 0 bases, with 9 bases separating them. The CDR3 is 13 amino acids. Germline CDR1 LNHDA, CDR2 SQIVND (reference sequence). CDR3 sequence (DNA): TGTGCCAGTAAAGGACTAGTGAACACTGAAGCTTTCTTT. This encodes CASKGLVNTEAFF.

The chain uses TRBV7-2 and TRBJ2-3, with a tentative D call TRBD2 (6 bases). Per germline, CDR1 SGHTA and CDR2 FQGNSA. Trimming shortened V by 3 bases and J by 3 bases, and 10 bases separated the two germline ends. The CDR3 length is 14 residues. As DNA, the CDR3 is TGTGCCAGCAGCTTGGAGGGCCGGACAGATACGCAGTATTTT. Translation: CASSLEGRTDTQYF. The full variable domain, completed using reference TRBV7-2 and TRBJ2-3, is GAGVSQSPSNKVTEKGKDVELRCDPISGHTALYWYRQSLGQGLEFLIYFQGNSAPDKSGLPSDRFSAERTGGSVSTLTIQRTQQEDSAVYLCASSLEGRTDTQYFGPGTRLTVL.